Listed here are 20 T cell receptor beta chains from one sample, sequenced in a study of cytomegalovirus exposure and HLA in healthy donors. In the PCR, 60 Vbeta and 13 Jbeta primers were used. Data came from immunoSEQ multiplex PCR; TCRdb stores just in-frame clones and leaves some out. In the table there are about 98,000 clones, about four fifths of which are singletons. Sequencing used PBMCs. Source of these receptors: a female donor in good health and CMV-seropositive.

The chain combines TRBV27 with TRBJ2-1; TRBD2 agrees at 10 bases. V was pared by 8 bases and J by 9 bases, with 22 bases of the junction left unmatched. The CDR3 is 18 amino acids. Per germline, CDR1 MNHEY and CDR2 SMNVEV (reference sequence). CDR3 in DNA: TGTGCCAGCGAGGGAACTAGCGGGACTAAAATGGGACTCGGTGAGCAGTTCTTC. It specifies CASEGTSGTKMGLGEQFF.

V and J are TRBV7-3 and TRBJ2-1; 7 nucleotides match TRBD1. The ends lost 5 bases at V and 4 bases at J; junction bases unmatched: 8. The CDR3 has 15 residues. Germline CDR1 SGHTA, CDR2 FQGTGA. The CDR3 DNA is TGTGCCAGCAGCACAGGCGGACAGGTGTACAATGAGCAGTTCTTC. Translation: CASSTGGQVYNEQFF.

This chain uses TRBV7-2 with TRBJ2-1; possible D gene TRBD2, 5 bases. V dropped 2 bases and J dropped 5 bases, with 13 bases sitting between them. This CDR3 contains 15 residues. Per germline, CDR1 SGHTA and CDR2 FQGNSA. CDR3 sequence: CASSLRRGPNNEQFF. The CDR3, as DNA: TGTGCCAGCAGCTTACGAAGAGGGCCGAACAATGAGCAGTTCTTC.

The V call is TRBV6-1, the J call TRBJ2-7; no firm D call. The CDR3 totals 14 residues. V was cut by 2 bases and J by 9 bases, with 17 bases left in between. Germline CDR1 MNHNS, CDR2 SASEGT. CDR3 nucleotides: TGTGCCAGCAGTGAAAGAGCGATCCTACTGGGGCAGTACTTC. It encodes CASSERAILLGQYF.

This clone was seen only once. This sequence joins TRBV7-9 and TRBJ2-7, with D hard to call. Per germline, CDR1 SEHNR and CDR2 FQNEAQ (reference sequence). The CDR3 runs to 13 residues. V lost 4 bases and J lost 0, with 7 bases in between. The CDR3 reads CASSWARSYEQYF. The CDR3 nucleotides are TGTGCCAGCAGCTGGGCCCGCTCCTACGAGCAGTACTTC.

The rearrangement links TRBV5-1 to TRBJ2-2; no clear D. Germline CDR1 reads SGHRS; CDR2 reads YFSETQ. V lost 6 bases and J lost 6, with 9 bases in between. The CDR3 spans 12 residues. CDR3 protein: CASISAPGELFF. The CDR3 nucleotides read TGCGCCAGCATTTCAGCGCCCGGGGAGCTGTTTTTT.

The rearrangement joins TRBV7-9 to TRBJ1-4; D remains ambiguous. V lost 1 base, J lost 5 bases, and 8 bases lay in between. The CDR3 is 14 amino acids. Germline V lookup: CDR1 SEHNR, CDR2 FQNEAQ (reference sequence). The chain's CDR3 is CASSLGGPNEKLFF. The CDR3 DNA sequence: TGTGCCAGCAGCTTAGGCGGCCCCAATGAAAAACTGTTTTTT.

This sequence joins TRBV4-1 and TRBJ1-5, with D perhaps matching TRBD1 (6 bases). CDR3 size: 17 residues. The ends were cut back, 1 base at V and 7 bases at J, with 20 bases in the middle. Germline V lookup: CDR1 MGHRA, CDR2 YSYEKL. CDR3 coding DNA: TGCGCCAGCAGCCAAGTCGGGGCCGGGACATTCGGGCAGCCCCAGCATTTT. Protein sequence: CASSQVGAGTFGQPQHF.

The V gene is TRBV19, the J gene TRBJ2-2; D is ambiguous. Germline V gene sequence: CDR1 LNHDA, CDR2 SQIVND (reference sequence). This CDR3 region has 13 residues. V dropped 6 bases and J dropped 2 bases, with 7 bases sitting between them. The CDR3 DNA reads TGTGCCAGTAGGGGCATAAACACCGGGGAGCTGTTTTTT. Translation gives CASRGINTGELFF.

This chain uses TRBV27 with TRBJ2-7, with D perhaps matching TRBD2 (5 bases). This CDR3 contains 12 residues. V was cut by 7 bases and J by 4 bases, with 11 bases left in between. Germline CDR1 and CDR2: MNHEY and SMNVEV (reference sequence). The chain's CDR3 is CASNLAFYEQYF. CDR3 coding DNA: TGTGCCAGCAACCTAGCCTTTTACGAGCAGTACTTC.

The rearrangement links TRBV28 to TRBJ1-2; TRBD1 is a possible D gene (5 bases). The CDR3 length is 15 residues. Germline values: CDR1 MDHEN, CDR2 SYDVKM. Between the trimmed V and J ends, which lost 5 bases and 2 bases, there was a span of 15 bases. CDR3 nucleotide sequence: TGTGCCAGCAGTCCCTCGTGGGGGGAAAACTATGGCTACACCTTC. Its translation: CASSPSWGENYGYTF.

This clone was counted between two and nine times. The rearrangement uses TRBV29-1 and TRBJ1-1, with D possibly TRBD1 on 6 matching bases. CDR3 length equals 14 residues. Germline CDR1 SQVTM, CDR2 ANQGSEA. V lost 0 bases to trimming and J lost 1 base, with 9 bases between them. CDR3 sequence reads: CSVEDGQRNTEAFF. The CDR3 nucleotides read TGCAGCGTTGAAGATGGACAGCGGAACACTGAAGCTTTCTTT.

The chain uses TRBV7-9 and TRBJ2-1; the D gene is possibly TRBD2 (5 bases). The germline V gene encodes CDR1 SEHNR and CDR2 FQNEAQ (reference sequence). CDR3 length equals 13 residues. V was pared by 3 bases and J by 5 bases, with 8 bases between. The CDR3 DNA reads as TGTGCCAGCAGCTTGATGCGGGACAATGAGCAGTTCTTC. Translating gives CASSLMRDNEQFF.

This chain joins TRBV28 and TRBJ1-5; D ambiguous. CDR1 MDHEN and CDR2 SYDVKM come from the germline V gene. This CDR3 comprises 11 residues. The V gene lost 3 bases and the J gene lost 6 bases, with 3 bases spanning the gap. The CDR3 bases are TGTGCCAGCAGTTTGGCTCAGCCCCAGCATTTT. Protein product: CASSLAQPQHF.

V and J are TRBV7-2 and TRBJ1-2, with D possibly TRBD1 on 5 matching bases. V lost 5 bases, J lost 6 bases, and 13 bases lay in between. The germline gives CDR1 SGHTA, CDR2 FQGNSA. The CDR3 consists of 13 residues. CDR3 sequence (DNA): TGTGCCAGCAGCCCCAAAGGGGTGGATGGCTACACCTTC. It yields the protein CASSPKGVDGYTF.

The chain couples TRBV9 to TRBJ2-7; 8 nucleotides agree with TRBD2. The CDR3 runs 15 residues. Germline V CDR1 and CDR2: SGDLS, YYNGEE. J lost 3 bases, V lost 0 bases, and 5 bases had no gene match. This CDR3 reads CASSVAGGQDYEQYF. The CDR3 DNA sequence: TGTGCCAGCAGCGTAGCGGGGGGGCAAGACTACGAGCAGTACTTC.

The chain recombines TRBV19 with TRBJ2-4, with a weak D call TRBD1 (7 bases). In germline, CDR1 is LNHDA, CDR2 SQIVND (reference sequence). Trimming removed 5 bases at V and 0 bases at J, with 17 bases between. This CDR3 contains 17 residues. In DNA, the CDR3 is TGTGCCAGTAGTCCCGGTAGGGGGCGGGAAGCCAAAAACATTCAGTACTTC. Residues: CASSPGRGREAKNIQYF.

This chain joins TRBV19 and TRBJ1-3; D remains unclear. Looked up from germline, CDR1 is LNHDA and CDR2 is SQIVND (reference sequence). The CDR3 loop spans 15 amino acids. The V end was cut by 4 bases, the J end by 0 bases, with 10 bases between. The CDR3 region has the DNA TGTGCCAGTAGTACCCCCACAGTCTCTGGAAACACCATATATTTT. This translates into CASSTPTVSGNTIYF. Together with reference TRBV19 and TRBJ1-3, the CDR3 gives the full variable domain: DGGITQSPKYLFRKEGQNVTLSCEQNLNHDAMYWYRQDPGQGLRLIYYSQIVNDFQKGDIAEGYSVSREKKESFPLTVTSAQKNPTAFYLCASSTPTVSGNTIYFGEGSWLTVV.

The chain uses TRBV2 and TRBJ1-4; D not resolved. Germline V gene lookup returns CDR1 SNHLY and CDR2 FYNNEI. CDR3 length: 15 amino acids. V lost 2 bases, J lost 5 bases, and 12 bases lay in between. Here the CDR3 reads CASSESQLVNEKLFF. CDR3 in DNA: TGTGCCAGCAGTGAATCCCAGCTAGTGAATGAAAAACTGTTTTTT. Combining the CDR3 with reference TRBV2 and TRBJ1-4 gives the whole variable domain EPEVTQTPSHQVTQMGQEVILRCVPISNHLYFYWYRQILGQKVEFLVSFYNNEISEKSEIFDDQFSVERPDGSNFTLKIRSTKLEDSAMYFCASSESQLVNEKLFFGSGTQLSVL.

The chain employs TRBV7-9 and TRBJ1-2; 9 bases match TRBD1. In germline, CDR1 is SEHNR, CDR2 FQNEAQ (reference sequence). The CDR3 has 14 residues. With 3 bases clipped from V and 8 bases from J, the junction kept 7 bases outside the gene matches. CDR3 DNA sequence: TGTGCCAGCAGCTTGGGGACAGGGATTGAAGGCTACACCTTC. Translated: CASSLGTGIEGYTF.